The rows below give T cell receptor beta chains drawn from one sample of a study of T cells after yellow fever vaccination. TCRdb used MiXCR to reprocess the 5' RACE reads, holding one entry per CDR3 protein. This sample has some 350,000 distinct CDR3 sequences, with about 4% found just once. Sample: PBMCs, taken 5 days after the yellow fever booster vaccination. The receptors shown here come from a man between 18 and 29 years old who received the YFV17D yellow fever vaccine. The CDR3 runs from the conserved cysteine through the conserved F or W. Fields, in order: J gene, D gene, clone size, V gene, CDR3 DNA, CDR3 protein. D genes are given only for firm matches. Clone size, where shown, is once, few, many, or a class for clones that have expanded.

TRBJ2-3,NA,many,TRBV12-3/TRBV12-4,TGTGCCAGCAGTTGGGGGCCAGATACGCAGTATTTT,CASSWGPDTQYF
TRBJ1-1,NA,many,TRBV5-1,TGCGCCAGCACCTCCGGGTGGGTACCGAGGGGCACTGAAGCTTTCTTT,CASTSGWVPRGTEAFF
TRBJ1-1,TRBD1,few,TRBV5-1,TGCGCCAGCAGCTTGGGTCCGCGACAGGGGTTGAAGGGTGAAGCTTTCTTT,CASSLGPRQGLKGEAFF
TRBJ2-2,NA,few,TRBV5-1,TGCGCCAGCAGCTTGGCTACGTACACCGGGGAGCTGTTTTTT,CASSLATYTGELFF
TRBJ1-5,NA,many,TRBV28,TGTGCCAGCAGTTTCGTAGGGGCGAAAAAGAGCAATCAGCCCCAGCATTTT,CASSFVGAKKSNQPQHF
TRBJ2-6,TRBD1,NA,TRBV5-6,TGTGCCAGCAGCAAGCTCCTTAGGACAGGTTCGTCTGGGGCCAACGTCCTGACTTTC,CASSKLLRTGSSGANVLTF
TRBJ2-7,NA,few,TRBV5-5,TGTGCCAGCAGCCGACTAACCACCTACGAGCAGTACTTC,CASSRLTTYEQYF
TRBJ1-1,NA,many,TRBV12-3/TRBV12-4,TGTGCCAGCACCCGGGAGGGGGCTGAAGCTTTCTTT,CASTREGAEAFF
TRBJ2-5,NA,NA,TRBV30,TGTGCCCAAGGGACCCAGTACTTC,CAQGTQYF
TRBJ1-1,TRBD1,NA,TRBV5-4,TGTGCCAGCAGCACCCAAAACAGGGGGCCGGGGACTGAAGCTTTCTTT,CASSTQNRGPGTEAFF
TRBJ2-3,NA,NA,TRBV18,TGTGCCAGCTCAGAATTGAGGGACTCAGATACGCAGTATTTT,CASSELRDSDTQYF
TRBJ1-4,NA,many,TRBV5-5,TGTGCCAGCAGGACCGGGACGGCGGGGAGTAATGAAAAACTGTTTTTT,CASRTGTAGSNEKLFF
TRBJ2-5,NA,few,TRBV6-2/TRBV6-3,TGTGCCAGCAATGAGGGGAAAAGAGAGACCCAGTACTTC,CASNEGKRETQYF
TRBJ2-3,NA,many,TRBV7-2,TGTGCCAGCAGCTTAGAAGCCGAAAATACGCAGTATTTT,CASSLEAENTQYF
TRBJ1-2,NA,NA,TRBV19,TGTGCCAGTAGGGACTCTCAGTACAGCTATGGCTACACCTTC,CASRDSQYSYGYTF
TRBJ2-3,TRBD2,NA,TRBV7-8,TGTGCCAGCAGCTTGAGCGGGGTGAGATATACGCAGTATTTT,CASSLSGVRYTQYF
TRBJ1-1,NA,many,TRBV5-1,TGCGCCAGCAGCTTATCGCCCGGGGACACTGAAGCTTTCTTT,CASSLSPGDTEAFF
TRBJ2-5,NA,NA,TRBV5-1,TGCGCCAGCAGCCCTTCAGGGTCCCCGGAGACCCAGTACTTC,CASSPSGSPETQYF
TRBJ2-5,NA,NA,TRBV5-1,TGCGCCAGCCAGACATACCCCCAGGGGGAGACCCAGTACTTC,CASQTYPQGETQYF
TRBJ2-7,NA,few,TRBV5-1,TGCGCCAGCAGCTTGGGACACTCTTTCGGCGGCGAGCAGTACTTC,CASSLGHSFGGEQYF
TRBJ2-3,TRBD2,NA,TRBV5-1,TGCGCCACCTCTAGCGGTTACACAGATACGCAGTATTTT,CATSSGYTDTQYF
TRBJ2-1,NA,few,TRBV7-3,TGTGCCAGCAGCTTAGAGGGAGGACGGGGCAATGAGCAGTTCTTC,CASSLEGGRGNEQFF
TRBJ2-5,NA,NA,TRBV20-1,TGCAGTGCTAGAGATCTAGGCGGGGTCTCTCAGGAGACCCAGTACTTC,CSARDLGGVSQETQYF
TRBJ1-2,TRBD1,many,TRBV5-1,TGCGCCAGCAGCTTGGAGGCAGGGGGGAACTATGGCTACACCTTC,CASSLEAGGNYGYTF
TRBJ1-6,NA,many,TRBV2,TGTGCCAGCAGTGGGGACACATATTCACCCCTCCACTTT,CASSGDTYSPLHF
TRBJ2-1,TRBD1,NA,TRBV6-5,TGTGCCAGCAGTTACCTACAGGGGAAGAATGAGCAGTTCTTC,CASSYLQGKNEQFF
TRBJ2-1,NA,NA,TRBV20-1,TGCAGTGCTATCCGCGGTGAGCAGTTCTTC,CSAIRGEQFF
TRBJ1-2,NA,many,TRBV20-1,TGCAGTGCCATACAGGGACGCTATGGCTACACCTTC,CSAIQGRYGYTF
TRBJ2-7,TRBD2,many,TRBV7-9,TGTGCCAGCAGCCCGGGAAGTAGCGGGCTGCCCGGGCACGAGCAGTACTTC,CASSPGSSGLPGHEQYF
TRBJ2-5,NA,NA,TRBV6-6,TGTGCCAGCAGTTACTCTAGCCGGGAGACCCAGTACTTC,CASSYSSRETQYF
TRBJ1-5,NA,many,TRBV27,TGTGCCAGCAGGCCCGCGGGGCTCAATCAGCCCCAGCATTTT,CASRPAGLNQPQHF
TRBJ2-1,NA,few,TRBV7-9,TGTGCCAGCAGCCTCACGGTCGCCCGGGAGCAGTTCTTC,CASSLTVAREQFF
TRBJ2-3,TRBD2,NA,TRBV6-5,TGTGCCAGCAGTTTAAGGACTAGCGGGGGCACAGATACGCAGTATTTT,CASSLRTSGGTDTQYF
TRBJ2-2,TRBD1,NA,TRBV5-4,TGTGCCAGCAGCTCGGACAGGGGATGGACCGGGGAGCTGTTTTTT,CASSSDRGWTGELFF
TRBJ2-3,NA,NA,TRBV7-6,TGTGCCAGCAGCTTAGCGCGTCAGAATACGCAGTATTTT,CASSLARQNTQYF
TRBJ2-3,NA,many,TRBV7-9,TGTGCCAGCAGCTTGTCGCGGTTTGGTACAGATACGCAGTATTTT,CASSLSRFGTDTQYF
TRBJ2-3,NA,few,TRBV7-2,TGTGCCAGCAGCCTTAAGTTCACAGATACGCAGTATTTT,CASSLKFTDTQYF
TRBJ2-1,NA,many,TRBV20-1,TGCAGTGCTAGAGATTTGGCGGGGCCCTACAATGAGCAGTTCTTC,CSARDLAGPYNEQFF
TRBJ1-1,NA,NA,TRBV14,TGTGCCAGCAGCCAAGATCCACGCCCTTACATGAACACTGAAGCTTTCTTT,CASSQDPRPYMNTEAFF
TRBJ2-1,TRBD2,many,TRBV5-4,TGTGCCAGCAGCTTGGCACTAGCGGGGGTCAATGAGCAGTTCTTC,CASSLALAGVNEQFF
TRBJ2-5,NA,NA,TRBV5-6,TGTGCCAGCAGCTTCTACCGGGGGCAAGAGACCCAGTACTTC,CASSFYRGQETQYF
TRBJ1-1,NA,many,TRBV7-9,TGTGCCAGCAGCCCCTTGCGCACTGAAGCTTTCTTT,CASSPLRTEAFF
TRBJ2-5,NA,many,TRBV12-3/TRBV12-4,TGTGCCAGCAGTTTACTCGGACAGCAAGAGACCCAGTACTTC,CASSLLGQQETQYF
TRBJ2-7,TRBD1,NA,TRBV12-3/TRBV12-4,TGTGCCAGCAGTCCCGGGACAGGGAGGTCCGAGCAGTACTTC,CASSPGTGRSEQYF
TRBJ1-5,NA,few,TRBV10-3,TGTGCCATCAGTGGGGGGGCCAATCAGCCCCAGCATTTT,CAISGGANQPQHF
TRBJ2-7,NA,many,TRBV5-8,TGTGCCAGCAGCTCCGGTGAGATCAGGAGCTCCTACGAGCAGTACTTC,CASSSGEIRSSYEQYF
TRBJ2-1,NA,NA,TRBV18,TGTGCCAGCTCCAATTCCGGGACCACCCGGGGGAATGAGCAGTTCTTC,CASSNSGTTRGNEQFF
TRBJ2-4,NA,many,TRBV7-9,TGTGCCAGCAGCTTAACATGGCGGTCGAACATTCAGTACTTC,CASSLTWRSNIQYF
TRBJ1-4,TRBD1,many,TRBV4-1,TGCGCCAGCAGCCTAGACAGGGTGGATGAAAAACTGTTTTTT,CASSLDRVDEKLFF
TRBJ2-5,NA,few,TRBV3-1,TGTGCCAGCAGCCGCGCGGGGGCGGAGACCCAGTACTTC,CASSRAGAETQYF